The rows below give T cell receptor beta chains drawn from one sample of a study of identical twins. TCRdb re-called the 5' RACE reads through MiXCR, storing one row per CDR3 protein. This sample yields hundreds of thousands of distinct CDR3 sequences, of which approximately 7% are seen a single time; more than 3% belongs to the top ten. The same sample was also studied in work on yellow fever vaccine responses in identical twins.

The sequencing sample was made of memory (CD45RO+) T cells sorted from blood. These receptors were collected from a woman aged 18-35 years in good health. Both conserved end residues are part of each CDR3. Each record gives: V gene, clone size, D gene, J gene, CDR3 length, CDR3 protein, CDR3 DNA. The D gene is left open where the match is weak. For some rows the clone size is stated as once, few or many, or as a class when expanded; others skip it.

V gene: TRBV11-3
clone size: few
D gene: -
J gene: TRBJ2-3
CDR3 length: 15
CDR3 protein: CASSQSRQGTDTQYF
CDR3 DNA: TGTGCCAGCAGCCAGTCCAGACAGGGCACAGATACGCAGTATTTT

V gene: TRBV3-1
clone size: -
D gene: -
J gene: TRBJ1-1
CDR3 length: 13
CDR3 protein: CASSFDSVVEAFF
CDR3 DNA: TGTGCCAGCAGCTTTGACAGCGTCGTTGAAGCTTTCTTT

V gene: TRBV6-4
clone size: many
D gene: TRBD2
J gene: TRBJ2-1
CDR3 length: 17
CDR3 protein: CASRRTSGGFSPGEQFF
CDR3 DNA: TGTGCCAGCAGACGGACTAGCGGGGGGTTTTCCCCGGGGGAGCAGTTCTTC

V gene: TRBV15
clone size: many
D gene: -
J gene: TRBJ1-5
CDR3 length: 13
CDR3 protein: CATSREGGQPQHF
CDR3 DNA: TGTGCCACCAGCAGAGAAGGTGGTCAGCCCCAGCATTTT

V gene: TRBV12-3/TRBV12-4
clone size: few
D gene: -
J gene: TRBJ1-5
CDR3 length: 13
CDR3 protein: CASSLGGETPQHF
CDR3 DNA: TGTGCCAGCAGTTTAGGGGGGGAAACGCCCCAGCATTTT

V gene: TRBV20-1
clone size: many
D gene: TRBD2
J gene: TRBJ2-3
CDR3 length: 19
CDR3 protein: CSARGRPTIAGGSPNTQYF
CDR3 DNA: TGCAGTGCTAGAGGACGACCCACAATAGCGGGAGGATCTCCAAATACGCAGTATTTT

V gene: TRBV5-1
clone size: -
D gene: TRBD1
J gene: TRBJ2-5
CDR3 length: 15
CDR3 protein: CASSLAVGTGETQYF
CDR3 DNA: TGCGCCAGCAGCTTGGCTGTGGGGACAGGGGAGACCCAGTACTTC

V gene: TRBV12-3/TRBV12-4
clone size: many
D gene: -
J gene: TRBJ1-1
CDR3 length: 15
CDR3 protein: CASSPQQDLGTEAFF
CDR3 DNA: TGTGCCAGCAGTCCCCAACAGGACCTGGGAACTGAAGCTTTCTTT

V gene: TRBV6-1
clone size: -
D gene: TRBD1
J gene: TRBJ2-6
CDR3 length: 15
CDR3 protein: CASRTGVSGANVLTF
CDR3 DNA: TGTGCCAGCAGAACAGGGGTATCTGGGGCCAACGTCCTGACTTTC

V gene: TRBV7-9
clone size: many
D gene: TRBD1
J gene: TRBJ2-1
CDR3 length: 14
CDR3 protein: CASSSTGRYNEQFF
CDR3 DNA: TGTGCCAGCAGCTCGACAGGGCGCTACAATGAGCAGTTCTTC

V gene: TRBV6-1
clone size: many
D gene: -
J gene: TRBJ1-6
CDR3 length: 15
CDR3 protein: CASSEVSGSNSPLHF
CDR3 DNA: TGTGCCAGCAGTGAAGTGTCAGGGTCTAATTCACCCCTCCACTTT

V gene: TRBV15
clone size: few
D gene: TRBD1
J gene: TRBJ2-1
CDR3 length: 17
CDR3 protein: CATSRGRDRVSENEQFF
CDR3 DNA: TGTGCCACCAGCAGAGGCAGGGACAGGGTGTCAGAAAATGAGCAGTTCTTC

V gene: TRBV18
clone size: few
D gene: TRBD2
J gene: TRBJ2-1
CDR3 length: 18
CDR3 protein: CASSQLTSGKSSYNEQFF
CDR3 DNA: TGTGCCAGCTCACAACTGACTAGCGGGAAATCCTCCTACAATGAGCAGTTCTTC

V gene: TRBV5-8
clone size: few
D gene: TRBD2
J gene: TRBJ2-1
CDR3 length: 16
CDR3 protein: CASSLDSGGVYNEQFF
CDR3 DNA: TGTGCCAGCAGCTTGGATAGCGGGGGGGTATACAATGAGCAGTTCTTC

V gene: TRBV4-2
clone size: -
D gene: -
J gene: TRBJ2-1
CDR3 length: 17
CDR3 protein: CASSLTSSPGAYNEQFF
CDR3 DNA: TGTGCCAGCAGTCTAACGTCGTCCCCCGGGGCCTACAATGAGCAGTTCTTC

V gene: TRBV27
clone size: -
D gene: -
J gene: TRBJ2-5
CDR3 length: 11
CDR3 protein: CASRKLDTQYF
CDR3 DNA: TGTGCCAGCCGCAAACTAGATACCCAGTACTTC

V gene: TRBV7-2
clone size: -
D gene: TRBD1
J gene: TRBJ2-1
CDR3 length: 15
CDR3 protein: CASSFLGQNHNEQFF
CDR3 DNA: TGTGCCAGCAGCTTTTTGGGACAGAACCACAATGAGCAGTTCTTC

V gene: TRBV7-2
clone size: many
D gene: TRBD2
J gene: TRBJ2-5
CDR3 length: 15
CDR3 protein: CASSSRAGEQETQYF
CDR3 DNA: TGTGCCAGCAGCTCCCGAGCGGGGGAACAAGAGACCCAGTACTTC

V gene: TRBV20-1
clone size: few
D gene: TRBD2
J gene: TRBJ2-7
CDR3 length: 14
CDR3 protein: CSARDRSGRAWQYF
CDR3 DNA: TGCAGTGCTAGAGATCGTAGCGGGCGAGCCTGGCAGTACTTC

V gene: TRBV20-1
clone size: many
D gene: -
J gene: TRBJ1-1
CDR3 length: 14
CDR3 protein: CSASPGSVNTEAFF
CDR3 DNA: TGCAGTGCTTCCCCCGGATCGGTGAACACTGAAGCTTTCTTT

V gene: TRBV20-1
clone size: -
D gene: -
J gene: TRBJ2-1
CDR3 length: 15
CDR3 protein: CSARDTGYSYNEQFF
CDR3 DNA: TGCAGTGCTAGAGACACAGGTTACTCCTACAATGAGCAGTTCTTC

V gene: TRBV25-1
clone size: many
D gene: -
J gene: TRBJ1-3
CDR3 length: 17
CDR3 protein: CASRQSGSKFSGNTIYF
CDR3 DNA: TGTGCCAGCAGACAATCGGGCAGCAAGTTCTCTGGAAACACCATATATTTT

V gene: TRBV5-1
clone size: many
D gene: TRBD2
J gene: TRBJ2-7
CDR3 length: 14
CDR3 protein: CASSLDGRIYEQYF
CDR3 DNA: TGCGCCAGCAGCTTGGACGGGAGGATTTACGAGCAGTACTTC

V gene: TRBV5-1
clone size: few
D gene: -
J gene: TRBJ2-1
CDR3 length: 15
CDR3 protein: CASRLGGGHWDEQFF
CDR3 DNA: TGCGCCAGCAGGTTGGGTGGGGGCCACTGGGATGAGCAGTTCTTC

V gene: TRBV3-1
clone size: -
D gene: -
J gene: TRBJ2-1
CDR3 length: 16
CDR3 protein: CASSPLAGAIYNEQFF
CDR3 DNA: TGTGCCAGCAGCCCTCTGGCGGGGGCTATCTACAATGAGCAGTTCTTC

V gene: TRBV10-2
clone size: -
D gene: -
J gene: TRBJ2-1
CDR3 length: 11
CDR3 protein: CASTMGGPPFF
CDR3 DNA: TGCGCCAGCACGATGGGGGGTCCGCCGTTCTTC

V gene: TRBV7-2
clone size: many
D gene: -
J gene: TRBJ2-1
CDR3 length: 16
CDR3 protein: CASSFYAGISYNEQFF
CDR3 DNA: TGTGCCAGCAGCTTCTATGCGGGAATCTCCTACAATGAGCAGTTCTTC

V gene: TRBV29-1
clone size: many
D gene: TRBD1
J gene: TRBJ1-3
CDR3 length: 16
CDR3 protein: CSVTSGTGGSGNTIYF
CDR3 DNA: TGCAGCGTTACTTCCGGGACAGGGGGCTCTGGAAACACCATATATTTT

V gene: TRBV6-1
clone size: few
D gene: TRBD1
J gene: TRBJ1-5
CDR3 length: 15
CDR3 protein: CASSEMGQGSQPQHF
CDR3 DNA: TGTGCCAGCAGTGAAATGGGACAGGGTTCCCAGCCCCAGCATTTT

V gene: TRBV19
clone size: many
D gene: TRBD1
J gene: TRBJ2-5
CDR3 length: 13
CDR3 protein: CASSKTGSETQYF
CDR3 DNA: TGTGCCAGTAGTAAGACAGGGTCCGAGACCCAGTACTTC

V gene: TRBV9
clone size: -
D gene: -
J gene: TRBJ2-1
CDR3 length: 12
CDR3 protein: CASSVVTQEQFF
CDR3 DNA: TGTGCCAGCAGCGTAGTCACCCAAGAGCAGTTCTTC

V gene: TRBV28
clone size: few
D gene: -
J gene: TRBJ1-1
CDR3 length: 15
CDR3 protein: CASRPLLGGGTEAFF
CDR3 DNA: TGTGCCAGCAGACCCCTCCTGGGAGGGGGCACTGAAGCTTTCTTT

V gene: TRBV4-1
clone size: -
D gene: -
J gene: TRBJ2-5
CDR3 length: 13
CDR3 protein: CASSQLRLETQYF
CDR3 DNA: TGCGCCAGCAGCCAACTGAGGTTGGAGACCCAGTACTTC

V gene: TRBV12-3/TRBV12-4
clone size: few
D gene: -
J gene: TRBJ1-2
CDR3 length: 14
CDR3 protein: CASSFRGDYYGYTF
CDR3 DNA: TGTGCCAGCAGTTTCCGGGGGGACTACTATGGCTACACCTTC

V gene: TRBV28
clone size: -
D gene: TRBD2
J gene: TRBJ2-2
CDR3 length: 14
CDR3 protein: CASSPSGGREELFF
CDR3 DNA: TGTGCCAGCAGTCCCTCGGGCGGGAGGGAGGAGCTGTTTTTT

V gene: TRBV10-2
clone size: -
D gene: TRBD1
J gene: TRBJ2-1
CDR3 length: 12
CDR3 protein: CASHGTGNEQFF
CDR3 DNA: TGCGCCAGCCATGGGACAGGCAATGAGCAGTTCTTC

V gene: TRBV12-3/TRBV12-4
clone size: few
D gene: -
J gene: TRBJ2-2
CDR3 length: 13
CDR3 protein: CASSPGIPGELFF
CDR3 DNA: TGTGCCAGCAGCCCAGGGATCCCCGGGGAGCTGTTTTTT

V gene: TRBV6-5
clone size: few
D gene: TRBD1
J gene: TRBJ1-2
CDR3 length: 15
CDR3 protein: CASSYSRQGARGYTF
CDR3 DNA: TGTGCCAGCAGTTACTCGAGACAGGGGGCGCGCGGCTACACCTTC

V gene: TRBV7-9
clone size: few
D gene: -
J gene: TRBJ1-1
CDR3 length: 14
CDR3 protein: CASSSGIWGTEAFF
CDR3 DNA: TGTGCCAGCAGCTCGGGAATTTGGGGAACTGAAGCTTTCTTT

V gene: TRBV29-1
clone size: many
D gene: TRBD2
J gene: TRBJ2-1
CDR3 length: 18
CDR3 protein: CSVEHLGLAVRTRNEQFF
CDR3 DNA: TGCAGCGTTGAACACTTGGGACTAGCGGTTCGAACTAGGAATGAGCAGTTCTTC

V gene: TRBV4-2
clone size: -
D gene: -
J gene: TRBJ2-5
CDR3 length: 14
CDR3 protein: CASSHYQEQKTQYF
CDR3 DNA: TGTGCCAGCAGCCACTACCAGGAACAGAAGACCCAGTACTTC

V gene: TRBV2
clone size: -
D gene: TRBD1
J gene: TRBJ2-1
CDR3 length: 15
CDR3 protein: CASEVGQGAGNEQFF
CDR3 DNA: TGTGCCAGCGAAGTGGGACAGGGGGCGGGAAATGAGCAGTTCTTC

V gene: TRBV20-1
clone size: few
D gene: TRBD2
J gene: TRBJ2-2
CDR3 length: 14
CDR3 protein: CSAREREGTGELFF
CDR3 DNA: TGCAGTGCTAGGGAGCGGGAGGGCACCGGGGAGCTGTTTTTT

V gene: TRBV12-3/TRBV12-4
clone size: few
D gene: -
J gene: TRBJ2-3
CDR3 length: 12
CDR3 protein: CASSHTGDTQYF
CDR3 DNA: TGTGCCAGCAGCCACACCGGGGATACGCAGTATTTT

V gene: TRBV20-1
clone size: -
D gene: -
J gene: TRBJ2-3
CDR3 length: 16
CDR3 protein: CSARDGRDPTTSTQYF
CDR3 DNA: TGCAGTGCTAGAGATGGTAGGGATCCTACCACAAGTACGCAGTATTTT

V gene: TRBV29-1
clone size: -
D gene: TRBD2
J gene: TRBJ2-5
CDR3 length: 14
CDR3 protein: CSVGKAGVQETQYF
CDR3 DNA: TGCAGCGTTGGAAAAGCGGGGGTTCAAGAGACCCAGTACTTC

V gene: TRBV2
clone size: -
D gene: TRBD1
J gene: TRBJ1-5
CDR3 length: 14
CDR3 protein: CASSGQGGDQPQHF
CDR3 DNA: TGTGCCAGCAGTGGACAGGGGGGAGATCAGCCCCAGCATTTT